The 7 T cell receptor beta chains in this list originate from one sample, sequenced in a study of cytomegalovirus exposure and HLA in healthy donors. The PCR had 60 Vbeta and 13 Jbeta primers. The repertoire was sequenced with immunoSEQ multiplex PCR; TCRdb's copy has only in-frame clones and lacks some. This sample carries 150,000 or so clones, approximately 81% of them seen once, and the ten largest clones take roughly 2.3%. Sequenced input: PBMCs. These receptors all come from a woman aged 18 to 35 in good health and CMV-seronegative.

This clone was seen once. The rearrangement joins TRBV10-3 to TRBJ2-3; TRBD2 matches 8 bases. The V gene end was trimmed by 2 bases and the J gene end by 2 bases; junction bases not matched to a gene: 3. Germline V lookup: CDR1 ENHRY, CDR2 SYGVKD. This CDR3 contains 15 residues. This CDR3 reads CAISETSGNTDTQYF. The CDR3 DNA is TGTGCCATCAGTGAGACTAGCGGAAACACAGATACGCAGTATTTT.

Turning to this clone: In the same sample, other DNA sequences code for this CDR3. This sequence joins TRBV5-1 and TRBJ1-2, with 8 bases identical to TRBD1. There are 15 residues in the CDR3. V was pared by 4 bases and J by 6 bases, with 11 bases of the junction left unmatched. Germline V gene sequence: CDR1 SGHRS, CDR2 YFSETQ. The DNA for the CDR3 is TGCGCCAGCAGCCTTCAACCGGGACAGGAAGATGGCTACACCTTC. The encoded protein is CASSLQPGQEDGYTF.

The chain uses TRBV7-9 and TRBJ2-5, with D maybe TRBD2 (5 bases). Germline V gene lookup returns CDR1 SEHNR and CDR2 FQNEAQ (reference sequence). V shed 5 bases and J shed 2 bases, with 18 bases lying between them. The CDR3 is 16 amino acids. The CDR3 DNA follows: TGTGCCAGCAGCGCCACTGGACTGACCCCACAAGAGACCCAGTACTTC. Protein sequence: CASSATGLTPQETQYF. The entire variable domain, with the rest obtained from reference TRBV7-9 and TRBJ2-5, is as follows: DTGVSQNPRHKITKRGQNVTFRCDPISEHNRLYWYRQTLGQGPEFLTYFQNEAQLEKSRLLSDRFSAERPKGSFSTLEIQRTEQGDSAMYLCASSATGLTPQETQYFGPGTRLLVL.

The chain has TRBV6-4 and TRBJ2-7; TRBD1 aligns across 10 bases. CDR3 size: 15 residues. CDR1 and CDR2 (germline): MRHNA, SNTAGT. V trimming: 6 bases; J trimming: 3 bases; junction bases outside the gene matches: 8. The CDR3 region has the DNA TGTGCCAGCAGCGAGGGGACAGGGGATCTCTACGAGCAGTACTTC. This gives the protein CASSEGTGDLYEQYF.

This clone was found a few times. The J gene is TRBJ2-1, the V gene TRBV6-5, with a possible D match to TRBD2 (5 bases). The V gene lost 2 bases and the J gene lost 11 bases, with 16 bases spanning the gap. CDR1 and CDR2 (germline): MNHEY, SVGAGI. This CDR3 contains 14 residues. CDR3 in amino acids: CASSYQATTTKQFF. CDR3 in DNA: TGTGCCAGCAGTTACCAAGCGACTACAACCAAGCAGTTCTTC.

V is TRBV28 and J is TRBJ2-7, with 7 bases that match TRBD1. The CDR3 extends over 14 amino acids. V lost 6 bases to trimming and J lost 1 base; unmatched junction nucleotides: 6. The germline V gene has CDR1 MDHEN and CDR2 SYDVKM. The CDR3 nucleotides are TGTGCCAGCAGGGGGACAGCAGGATCCTACGAGCAGTACTTC. Translated, it gives CASRGTAGSYEQYF.

The table lists this clone with a count of one. The V gene is TRBV29-1, the J gene TRBJ2-1, with TRBD2 matching 7 bases. The CDR3 is 13 amino acids. Unmatched junction bases numbered 5, after V lost 4 bases and J lost 5 bases. The germline V gene encodes CDR1 SQVTM and CDR2 ANQGSEA. The CDR3 spells CSVAPSGDNEQFF. For the CDR3, the DNA is TGCAGCGTTGCGCCCAGCGGGGACAATGAGCAGTTCTTC.